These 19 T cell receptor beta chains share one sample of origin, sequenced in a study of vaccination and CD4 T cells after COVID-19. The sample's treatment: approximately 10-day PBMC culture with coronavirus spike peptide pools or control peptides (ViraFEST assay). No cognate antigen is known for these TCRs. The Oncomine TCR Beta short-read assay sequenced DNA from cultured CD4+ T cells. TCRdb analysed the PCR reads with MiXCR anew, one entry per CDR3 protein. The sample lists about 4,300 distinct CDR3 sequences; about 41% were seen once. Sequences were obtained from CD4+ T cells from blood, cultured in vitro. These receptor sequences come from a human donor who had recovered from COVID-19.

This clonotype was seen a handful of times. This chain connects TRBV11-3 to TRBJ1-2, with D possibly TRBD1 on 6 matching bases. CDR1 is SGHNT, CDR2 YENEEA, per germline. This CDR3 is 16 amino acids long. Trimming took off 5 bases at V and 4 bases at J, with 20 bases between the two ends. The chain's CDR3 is CASSPTRGGAGYGYTF. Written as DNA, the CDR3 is TGTGCCAGCAGCCCAACGAGGGGGGGCGCGGGCTATGGCTACACCTTC.

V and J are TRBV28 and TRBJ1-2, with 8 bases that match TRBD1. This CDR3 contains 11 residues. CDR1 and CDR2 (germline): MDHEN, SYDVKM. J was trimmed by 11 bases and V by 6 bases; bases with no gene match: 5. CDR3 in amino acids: CASRGQELYTF. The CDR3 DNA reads TGTGCCAGCAGGGGACAGGAATTATACACCTTC.

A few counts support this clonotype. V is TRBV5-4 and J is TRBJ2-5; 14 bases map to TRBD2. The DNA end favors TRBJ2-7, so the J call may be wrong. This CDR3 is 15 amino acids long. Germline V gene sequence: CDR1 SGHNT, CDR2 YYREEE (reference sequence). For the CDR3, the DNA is TGTGCCAGCAGCATGGGACTAGCGGGAGATTCCGAGCAGTACTTC. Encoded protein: CASSMGLAGDSEQYF.

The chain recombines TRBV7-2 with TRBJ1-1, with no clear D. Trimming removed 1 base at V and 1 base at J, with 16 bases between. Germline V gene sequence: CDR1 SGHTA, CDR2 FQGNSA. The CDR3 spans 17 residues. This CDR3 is CASSLGRGVGGNTEAFF. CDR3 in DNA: TGTGCCAGCAGCTTAGGTCGCGGGGTCGGAGGGAACACTGAAGCTTTCTTT.

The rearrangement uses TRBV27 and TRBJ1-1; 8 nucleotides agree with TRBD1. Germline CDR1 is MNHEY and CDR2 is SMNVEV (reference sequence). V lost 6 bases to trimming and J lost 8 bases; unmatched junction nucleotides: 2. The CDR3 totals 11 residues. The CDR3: CASSRDREAFF. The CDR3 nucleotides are TGTGCCAGCAGCCGGGACAGGGAAGCTTTCTTT.

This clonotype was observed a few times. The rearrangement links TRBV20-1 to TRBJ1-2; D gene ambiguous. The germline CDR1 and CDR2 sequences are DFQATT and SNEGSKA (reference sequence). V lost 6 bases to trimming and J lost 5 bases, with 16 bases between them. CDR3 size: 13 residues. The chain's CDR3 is CSAGGGPAYGYTF. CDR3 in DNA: TGCAGTGCAGGTGGAGGGCCAGCTTATGGCTACACCTTC.

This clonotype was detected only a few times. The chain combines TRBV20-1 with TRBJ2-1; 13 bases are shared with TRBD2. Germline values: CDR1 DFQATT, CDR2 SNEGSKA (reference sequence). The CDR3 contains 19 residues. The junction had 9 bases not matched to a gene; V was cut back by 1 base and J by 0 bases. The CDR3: CSARGDGTSGTSSYNEQFF. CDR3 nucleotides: TGCAGTGCTAGAGGGGATGGGACTAGCGGGACCAGCTCCTACAATGAGCAGTTCTTC.

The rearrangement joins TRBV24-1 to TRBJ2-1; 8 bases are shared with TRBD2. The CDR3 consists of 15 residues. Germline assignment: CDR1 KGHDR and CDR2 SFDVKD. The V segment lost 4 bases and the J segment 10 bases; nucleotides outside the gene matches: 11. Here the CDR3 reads CATSDPGGAGVEQFF. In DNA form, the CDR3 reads TGTGCCACCAGTGACCCGGGGGGAGCGGGAGTAGAGCAGTTCTTC.

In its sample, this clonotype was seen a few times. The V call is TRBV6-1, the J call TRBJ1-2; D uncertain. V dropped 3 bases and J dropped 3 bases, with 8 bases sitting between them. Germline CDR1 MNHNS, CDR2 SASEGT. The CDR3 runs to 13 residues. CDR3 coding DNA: TGTGCCAGCAGTGAGGGTAGCTACTATGGCTACACCTTC. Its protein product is CASSEGSYYGYTF.

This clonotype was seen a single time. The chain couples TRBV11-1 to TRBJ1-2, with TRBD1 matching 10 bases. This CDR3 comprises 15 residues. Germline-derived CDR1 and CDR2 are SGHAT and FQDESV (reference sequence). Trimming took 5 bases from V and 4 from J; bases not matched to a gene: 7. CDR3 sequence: CASSRRTGGPYGYTF. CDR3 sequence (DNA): TGTGCCAGCAGCCGTCGGACAGGGGGTCCCTATGGCTACACCTTC.

CDR3 amino acids: CSASGLAGYNEQFF. The DNA of the CDR3 is TGCAGTGCTAGCGGGCTAGCGGGTTACAATGAGCAGTTCTTC. The chain carries TRBV20-1 and TRBJ2-1; 8 nucleotides agree with TRBD2. Germline V lookup: CDR1 DFQATT, CDR2 SNEGSKA (reference sequence). The CDR3 runs 14 residues. V trimming: 3 bases; J trimming: 4 bases; junction bases outside the gene matches: 5.

CDR3 sequence reads: CASNSEGGQPQHF. CDR3 sequence (DNA): TGTGCCAGCAACTCCGAGGGGGGTCAGCCCCAGCATTTT. The rearrangement uses TRBV2 and TRBJ1-5, with D perhaps TRBD1 (6 bases). V lost 7 bases and J 6 bases, leaving 13 bases between the germline ends. This CDR3 spans 13 amino acids. Germline CDR1 and CDR2: SNHLY and FYNNEI.

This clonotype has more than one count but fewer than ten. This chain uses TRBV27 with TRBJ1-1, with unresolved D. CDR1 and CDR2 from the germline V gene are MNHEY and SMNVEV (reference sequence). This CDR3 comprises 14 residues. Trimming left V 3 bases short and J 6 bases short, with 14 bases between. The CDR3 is CASSFTGWDSEAFF. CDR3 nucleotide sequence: TGTGCCAGCAGTTTTACCGGGTGGGATTCTGAAGCTTTCTTT.

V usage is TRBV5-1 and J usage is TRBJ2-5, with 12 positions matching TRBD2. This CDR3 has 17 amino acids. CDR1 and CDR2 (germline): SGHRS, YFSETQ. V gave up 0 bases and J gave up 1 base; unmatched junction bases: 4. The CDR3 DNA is TGCGCCAGCAGCTTGGTGCTAGCGGGAGGGATCCAAGAGACCCAGTACTTC. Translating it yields CASSLVLAGGIQETQYF.

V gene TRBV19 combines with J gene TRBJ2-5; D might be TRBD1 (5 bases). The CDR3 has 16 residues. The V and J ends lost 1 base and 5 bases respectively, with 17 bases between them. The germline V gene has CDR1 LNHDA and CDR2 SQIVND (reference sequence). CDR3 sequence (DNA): TGTGCCAGTAGTATAGCCCCTGGGGCAGGGTCCGAGACCCAGTACTTC. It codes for CASSIAPGAGSETQYF.

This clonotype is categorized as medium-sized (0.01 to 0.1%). CDR3 nucleotides: TGTGCCAGCAGTCATCTTTGGGAGACCCAGTACTTC. Translation gives CASSHLWETQYF. This chain joins TRBV12-3 or TRBV12-4 and TRBJ2-5; no reliable D call. CDR3 length: 12 amino acids. Trimming removed 5 bases at V and 5 bases at J, with 9 bases between.

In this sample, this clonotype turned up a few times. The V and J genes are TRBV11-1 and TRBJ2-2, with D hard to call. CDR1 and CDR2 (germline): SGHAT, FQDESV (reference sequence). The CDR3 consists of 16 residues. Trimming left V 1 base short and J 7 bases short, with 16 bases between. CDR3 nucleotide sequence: TGTGCCAGCAGCTTAGTCCCCCTAACCTCCGGCGGGGAGCTGTTTTTT. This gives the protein CASSLVPLTSGGELFF.

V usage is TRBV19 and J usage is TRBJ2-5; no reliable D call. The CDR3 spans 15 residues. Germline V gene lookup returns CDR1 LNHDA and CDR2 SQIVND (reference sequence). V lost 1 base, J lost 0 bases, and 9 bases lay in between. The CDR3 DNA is TGTGCCAGTAGTATAGCTCATTACTACCAAGAGACCCAGTACTTC. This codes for CASSIAHYYQETQYF.

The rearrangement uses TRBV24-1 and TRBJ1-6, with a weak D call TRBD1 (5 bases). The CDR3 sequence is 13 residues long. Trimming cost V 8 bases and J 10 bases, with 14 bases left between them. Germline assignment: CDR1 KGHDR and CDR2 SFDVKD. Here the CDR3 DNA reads TGTGCCACCATCAGGGTCCTCTCCTCACCCCTCCACTTT. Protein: CATIRVLSSPLHF.